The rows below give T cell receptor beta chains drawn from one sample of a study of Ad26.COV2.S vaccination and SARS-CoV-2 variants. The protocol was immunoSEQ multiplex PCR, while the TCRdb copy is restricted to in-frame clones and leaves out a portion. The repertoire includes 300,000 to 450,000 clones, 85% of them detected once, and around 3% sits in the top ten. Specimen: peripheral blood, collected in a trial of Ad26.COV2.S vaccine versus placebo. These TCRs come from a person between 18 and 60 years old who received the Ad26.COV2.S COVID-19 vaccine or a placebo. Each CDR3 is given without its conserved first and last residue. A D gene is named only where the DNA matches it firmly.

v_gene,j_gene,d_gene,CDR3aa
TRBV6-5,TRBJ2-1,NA,ASIRRAVSYNEQF
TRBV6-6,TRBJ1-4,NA,ASSSSGNEKLF
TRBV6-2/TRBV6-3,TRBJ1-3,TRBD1,ASSHDRGYGNTIY
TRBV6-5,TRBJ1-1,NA,ASSYSRGDTEAF
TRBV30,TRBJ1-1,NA,AWSVQSNTEAF
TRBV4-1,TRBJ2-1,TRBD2,ASSQDSSGKSNEQF
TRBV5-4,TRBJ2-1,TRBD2,ASSSTSGTNEQF
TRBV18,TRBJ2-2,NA,ASSPTGELF
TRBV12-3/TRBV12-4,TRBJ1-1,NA,ASSGRTLPEAF
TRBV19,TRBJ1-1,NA,ASRGQPNTEAF
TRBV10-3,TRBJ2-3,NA,AISDWDSTDTQY
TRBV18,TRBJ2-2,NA,ASSPRGTGINTGELF
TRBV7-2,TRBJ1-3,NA,ASSFGRSGNTIY
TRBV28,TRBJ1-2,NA,ASSLYAGSGYT
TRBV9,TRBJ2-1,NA,ASSPQGGRIFNEQF
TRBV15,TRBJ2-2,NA,ATSSRGGGNTGELF
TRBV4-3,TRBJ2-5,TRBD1,ASSDRALHGETQY
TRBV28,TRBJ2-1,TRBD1,ASIGGEGARDEQF
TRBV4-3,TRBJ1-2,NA,ASSKSQDDHGYT
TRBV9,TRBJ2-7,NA,ASSVGGQISYEQY
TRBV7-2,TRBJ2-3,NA,ASSLVYTDTQY
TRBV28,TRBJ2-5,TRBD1,ASSFRTGGETQY
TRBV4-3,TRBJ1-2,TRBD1,ASSLKGGTGGFGYT
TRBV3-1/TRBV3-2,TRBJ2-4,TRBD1,ASSQLQGKNIQY
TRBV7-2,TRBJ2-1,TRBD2,ASSATPGLAINEQF
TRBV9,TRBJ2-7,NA,ASSVAGGGQGPPYEQY
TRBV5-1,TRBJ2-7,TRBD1,ASSVQGAASYEQY
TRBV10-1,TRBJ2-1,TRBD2,ASSLIGLAGVNEQF
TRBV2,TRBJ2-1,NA,ASSQGFNNEQF
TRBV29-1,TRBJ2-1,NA,SVGGSYNEQF
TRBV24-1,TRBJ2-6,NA,ATSDFKRSGANVLT
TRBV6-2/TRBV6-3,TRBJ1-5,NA,ASSDQGSQPQH
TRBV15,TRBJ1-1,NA,ATSRVLYTEAF
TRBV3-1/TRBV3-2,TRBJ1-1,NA,ASSLAGGNTEAF
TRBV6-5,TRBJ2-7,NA,ASSYSTGNDEQY
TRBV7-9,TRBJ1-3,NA,ASSLEMKSTIY
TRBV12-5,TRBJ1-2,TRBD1,ASGRDSYGYT